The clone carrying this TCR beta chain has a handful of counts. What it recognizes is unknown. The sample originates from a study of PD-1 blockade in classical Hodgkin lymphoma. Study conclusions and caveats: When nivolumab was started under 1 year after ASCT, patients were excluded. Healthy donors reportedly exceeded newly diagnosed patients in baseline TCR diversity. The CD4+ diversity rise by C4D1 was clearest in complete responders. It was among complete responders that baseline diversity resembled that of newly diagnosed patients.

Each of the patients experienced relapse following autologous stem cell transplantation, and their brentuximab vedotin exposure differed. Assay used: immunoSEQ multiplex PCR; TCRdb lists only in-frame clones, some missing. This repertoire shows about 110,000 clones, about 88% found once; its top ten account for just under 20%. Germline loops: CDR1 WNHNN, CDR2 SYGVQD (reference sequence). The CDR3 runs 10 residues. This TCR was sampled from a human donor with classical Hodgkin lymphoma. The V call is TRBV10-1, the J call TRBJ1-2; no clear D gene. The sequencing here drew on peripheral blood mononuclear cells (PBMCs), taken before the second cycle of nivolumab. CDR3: CANESYGYTF. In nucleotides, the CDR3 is TGCGCGAACGAGTCCTATGGCTACACCTTC.